This T cell receptor beta chain was sequenced for a study of T cell responses to AZD1222 COVID-19 vaccine. In germline, CDR1 is LNHDA, CDR2 SQIVND (reference sequence). V was cut by 4 bases and J by 0 bases, with 12 bases left in between. The CDR3 is made up of 15 amino acids. For this clone: Its cognate antigen is unknown.

General observations from the study: Seropositive AZD1222 recipients at baseline numbered only five to seven. Vaccination with two AZD1222 doses was followed by a rise in Spike-specific TCR breadth and depth.

Sequencing used immunoSEQ multiplex PCR; TCRdb keeps in-frame clones, though not all of them. The data show roughly 100,000 clones, 85% to 90% seen once. This specimen consisted of peripheral blood, obtained on day 0 of AZD1222 vaccination. The receptor was isolated from an adult in good health. The chain has TRBV19 and TRBJ1-2; D is possibly TRBD1 (5 bases). CDR3 sequence: CASSKGSGTNYGYTF. The CDR3 DNA reads as TGTGCCAGTAGTAAAGGCTCAGGGACTAACTATGGCTACACCTTC.